This T cell receptor beta chain comes out of a study of blood T cell repertoires in COVID-19. Study background: The United States, Italy and Spain supplied acute and convalescent COVID-19 samples.

In germline, CDR1 is SQVTM, CDR2 ANQGSEA. The CDR3 runs to 16 residues. After removal of 4 bases from V and 6 bases from J, the junction contained 13 bases not matched to a gene. The protocol was immunoSEQ multiplex PCR, while the TCRdb copy is restricted to in-frame clones and leaves out a portion. The sample holds over 250,000 clones, about 87% seen once. Specimen: PBMCs or T cells enriched from blood (not recorded which). The chain combines TRBV29-1 with TRBJ2-3; 10 nucleotides agree with TRBD2. This TCR was sampled from a woman aged 45-65 years who had recovered from COVID-19. The CDR3 is CSVVRLRLAGADTQYF. The CDR3 nucleotides are TGCAGCGTTGTTCGGTTAAGGCTAGCGGGAGCCGATACGCAGTATTTT.